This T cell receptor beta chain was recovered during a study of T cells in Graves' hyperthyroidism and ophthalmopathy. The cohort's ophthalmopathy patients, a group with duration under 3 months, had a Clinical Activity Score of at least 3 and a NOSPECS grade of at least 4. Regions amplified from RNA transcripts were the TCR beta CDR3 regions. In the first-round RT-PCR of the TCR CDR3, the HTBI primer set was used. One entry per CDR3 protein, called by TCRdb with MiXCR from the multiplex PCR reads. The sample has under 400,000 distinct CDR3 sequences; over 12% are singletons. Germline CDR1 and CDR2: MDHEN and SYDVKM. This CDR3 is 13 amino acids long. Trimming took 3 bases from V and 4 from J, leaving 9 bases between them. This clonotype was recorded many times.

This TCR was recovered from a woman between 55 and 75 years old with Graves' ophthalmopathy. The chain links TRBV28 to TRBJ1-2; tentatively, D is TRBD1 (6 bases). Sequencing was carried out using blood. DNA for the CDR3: TGTGCCAGCAGTTTGACAGGAGGCTATGGCTACACCTTC. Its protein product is CASSLTGGYGYTF.